This T cell receptor (beta chain) was documented in a study of blood T cells in healthy people across ages. Overall study results and limits: Long-lived donors had more naive CD4+ cells and higher diversity than aged donors. A strong correlation between TCR beta diversity and naive T cell percentage was seen.

Total RNA extraction produced at least 5 micrograms (per sample) for the study. The use of a sample-barcoded 5' primer and a J-beta primer mix characterized a second PCR of about 6 to 11 cycles. TCRdb reanalysed the 5' RACE reads using MiXCR and keeps one entry per CDR3 protein. The sample contains 1.5 million to 2 million distinct CDR3 sequences, about 30% of which appear only once. J lost 3 bases, V lost 5 bases, and 5 bases had no gene match. This CDR3 has 14 amino acids. Per the germline V gene, CDR1 is SGHRS and CDR2 is YFSETQ. The table lists this clonotype with many counts. Its antigen is unknown.

The TCR comes from a woman aged 25-40 years in good health. This chain links TRBV5-1 with TRBJ2-1; 7 bases fit TRBD2. Sequencing was performed on blood. For the CDR3, the DNA is TGCGCCAGCAGGGGAGGGAGCCTCTACAATGAGCAGTTCTTC. Translated, it gives CASRGGSLYNEQFF.